Reported below is one T cell receptor (beta chain). Original processing methods: Amplified reference gene primers provided the basis for estimating nucleated cell counts. Measured with immunoSEQ multiplex PCR; TCRdb has only the in-frame clones, and not every one. The V and J calls and the clone size are those of that table, but D and trimming were determined from the DNA. The top ten clones hold 22% of a sample with 45,000 to 70,000 clones, about nine tenths of them seen once. The data originate from a study of blood T cell repertoires in COVID-19. Input material: peripheral blood. The sequence derives from a woman older than 75 with COVID-19, enrolled during active disease.

The CDR3 bases are TGTGCCAGCAGCTCGACAGGGGGGAAGTACAATGAGCAGTTCTTC. Residues: CASSSTGGKYNEQFF. The gene calls are TRBV7-9 and TRBJ2-1; 9 positions match TRBD1. The germline gives CDR1 SEHNR, CDR2 FQNEAQ (reference sequence). The CDR3 consists of 15 residues. V lost 4 bases to trimming and J lost 4 bases; unmatched junction nucleotides: 5.